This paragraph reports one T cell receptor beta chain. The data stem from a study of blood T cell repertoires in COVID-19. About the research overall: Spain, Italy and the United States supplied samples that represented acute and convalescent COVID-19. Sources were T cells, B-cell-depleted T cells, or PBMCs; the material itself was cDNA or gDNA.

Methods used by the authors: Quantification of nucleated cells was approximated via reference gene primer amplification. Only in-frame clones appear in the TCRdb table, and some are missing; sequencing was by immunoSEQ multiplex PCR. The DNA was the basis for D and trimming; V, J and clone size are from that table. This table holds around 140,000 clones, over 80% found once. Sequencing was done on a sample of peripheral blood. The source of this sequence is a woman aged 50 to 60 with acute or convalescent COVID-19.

DNA for the CDR3: TGTGCCAGCAGCTTATCGGGATATTACGAGCAGTACTTC. Protein sequence: CASSLSGYYEQYF. The rearrangement uses TRBV7-9 and TRBJ2-7; a possible D gene is TRBD2 (5 bases). Deletions cut 2 bases from V and 4 bases from J, with 9 bases between. Germline CDR1 is SEHNR and CDR2 is FQNEAQ (reference sequence). This CDR3 has 13 residues.